What follows are 21 T cell receptor beta chains derived from one specimen sequenced in a study of CD8+CD57+ T cells in acquired aplastic anemia. Selection for sequencing was limited to patients who had shown CD8+CD57+ cell expansion by flow cytometry. The TCR beta profiling, which covered VDJ combination and CDR3 sequence, was carried out using genomic DNA as the template. TCRdb ran MiXCR on the reads and lists one entry per CDR3 protein. This table has some 170,000 distinct CDR3 sequences, roughly 63% appearing once. Sequencing was performed on sorted CD4+, CD8+, or CD8+CD57+ T cells (not recorded which) from PBMCs. These receptor sequences come from a human donor with aplastic anemia.

The genes are TRBV7-3 and TRBJ2-1; 7 bases match TRBD1. The CDR3 totals 13 residues. Germline CDR1 is SGHTA and CDR2 is FQGTGA. J gave up 8 bases and V 2 bases, and 3 bases lay outside the gene matches. CDR3: CASSLGTVYEQFF. The DNA of the CDR3 is TGTGCCAGCAGCTTAGGGACAGTTTATGAGCAGTTCTTC.

This clonotype has only a few counts. The CDR3 sequence is CASSLGPRGYSPLHF. The CDR3, as DNA: TGTGCCAGCAGTTTGGGTCCACGTGGGTATTCACCCCTCCACTTT. V and J are TRBV27 and TRBJ1-6; D not resolved. The CDR3 spans 15 residues. Deletions cut 3 bases from V and 8 bases from J, with 14 bases between. Looked up from germline, CDR1 is MNHEY and CDR2 is SMNVEV (reference sequence).

V usage is TRBV4-2 and J usage is TRBJ1-2; 7 bases fit TRBD1. The CDR3 is 15 amino acids. With V trimmed by 9 bases and J by 6 bases, 16 bases remained unmatched. CDR1 is LGHNA and CDR2 is YNFKEQ in the germline V gene. CDR3 DNA: TGTGCCAGTAGTTCACAGGGGCGTGGGGGTGATGGCTACACCTTC. It is translated as CASSSQGRGGDGYTF.

The CDR3, as DNA: TGTGCCAGTAGTGGCTGGGACACTCAAGAGACCCAGTACTTC. This gives the protein CASSGWDTQETQYF. This rearrangement joins TRBV19 to TRBJ2-5, with D tentatively TRBD1 (6 bases). Deletions cut 5 bases from V and 2 bases from J, with 12 bases between. CDR3 length: 14 residues. Germline V gene sequence: CDR1 LNHDA, CDR2 SQIVND (reference sequence).

The chain is built from TRBV7-4 and TRBJ1-2; 8 bases line up with TRBD1. The CDR3 contains 14 residues. V lost 9 bases and J lost 4; bases outside the gene matches: 10. The germline V gene has CDR1 SGHVT and CDR2 SQSDAQ. CDR3 region: CASSTRTGSYGYTF. CDR3 nucleotide sequence: TGTGCCAGTAGTACGCGGACAGGGAGCTATGGCTACACCTTC.

The chain carries TRBV2 and TRBJ2-7; D call uncertain. Germline assignment: CDR1 SNHLY and CDR2 FYNNEI. The germline V and J ends were trimmed by 6 bases and 1 base, with 19 bases remaining between them. This CDR3 is built from 16 residues. The CDR3 coding sequence is TGTGCCAGCAGCCACCCTTCGTCCGGTGGATCCTACGAGCAGTACTTC. Translating gives CASSHPSSGGSYEQYF.

This clonotype was seen repeatedly, ten times or more. The chain has TRBV2 and TRBJ2-2, with 7 bases aligning to TRBD1. V lost 5 bases to trimming and J lost 6 bases; unmatched junction nucleotides: 3. The germline gives CDR1 SNHLY, CDR2 FYNNEI. CDR3 length equals 13 residues. This CDR3 is CASSNRGPGELFF. In DNA form, the CDR3 reads TGTGCCAGCAGTAACAGGGGCCCCGGGGAGCTGTTTTTT. Together with reference TRBV2 and TRBJ2-2, the CDR3 gives the full variable domain: EPEVTQTPSHQVTQMGQEVILRCVPISNHLYFYWYRQILGQKVEFLVSFYNNEISEKSEIFDDQFSVERPDGSNFTLKIRSTKLEDSAMYFCASSNRGPGELFFGEGSRLTVL.

The chain links TRBV7-2 to TRBJ2-5; D ambiguous. Looked up from germline, CDR1 is SGHTA and CDR2 is FQGNSA. The CDR3 contains 13 residues. Trimming left V 1 base short and J 7 bases short, with 10 bases between. CDR3 coding DNA: TGTGCCAGCAGCTTAGAGCTAGTGGGGACCCAGTACTTC. Protein: CASSLELVGTQYF.

This rearrangement joins TRBV10-3 to TRBJ1-2; D is ambiguous. Germline V gives CDR1 ENHRY, CDR2 SYGVKD. The CDR3 is 15 residues long. Trimming cost V 7 bases and J 4 bases, with 19 bases left between them. For the CDR3, the DNA is TGTGCCATCACCCCTCGCAGTGACGACGCCTATGGCTACACCTTC. Protein product: CAITPRSDDAYGYTF.

The chain uses TRBV10-1 and TRBJ2-5; the match to TRBD2 covers 10 bases. This CDR3 is built from 15 residues. J lost 2 bases, V lost 7 bases, and 7 bases had no gene match. CDR1 is WNHNN, CDR2 SYGVQD, per germline (reference sequence). In DNA form, the CDR3 reads TGCGCCAGCACCCCCTCGACTAGCGGGCAAGAGACCCAGTACTTC. As protein: CASTPSTSGQETQYF.

The chain is built from TRBV7-9 and TRBJ1-1, with 7 bases that match TRBD1. CDR3 length: 15 residues. V gave up 5 bases and J gave up 4 bases; unmatched junction bases: 10. Germline CDR1 and CDR2: SEHNR and FQNEAQ (reference sequence). This chain's CDR3 is CASSPPTGLVTEAFF. The CDR3 nucleotides are TGTGCCAGCAGCCCCCCGACAGGGCTAGTCACTGAAGCTTTCTTT.

The CDR3 DNA follows: TGTGCCAGCGGGCCCCTAGCGGGAGACACAGATACGCAGTATTTT. It translates to CASGPLAGDTDTQYF. V usage is TRBV6-4 and J usage is TRBJ2-3; 10 bases are shared with TRBD2. The CDR3 runs to 15 residues. V lost 8 bases and J lost 2; bases outside the gene matches: 7. Germline V lookup: CDR1 MRHNA, CDR2 SNTAGT.

A few counts support this clonotype. This sequence joins TRBV7-3 and TRBJ2-5; no clear D. With 6 bases removed from V and 4 bases from J, the gap between germline ends came to 12 bases. This CDR3 contains 13 residues. From germline, CDR1 is SGHTA and CDR2 FQGTGA. Here the CDR3 reads CASSSGPGETQYF. The CDR3 nucleotides are TGTGCCAGCAGTTCTGGACCTGGAGAGACCCAGTACTTC.

The CDR3: CASSGRETRYGYTF. In DNA form, the CDR3 reads TGTGCCAGCAGTGGCAGAGAAACCCGCTATGGCTACACCTTC. V and J are TRBV6-5 and TRBJ1-2; D is ambiguous. The germline V gene encodes CDR1 MNHEY and CDR2 SVGAGI. The V gene lost 5 bases and the J gene lost 4 bases, with 14 bases spanning the gap. There are 14 residues in the CDR3.

This clonotype was seen a few times. A read error may explain this, as a much larger clone is one base away. The chain is built from TRBV5-1 and TRBJ1-2; weak D call: TRBD1 (5 bases). Germline lookup yields CDR1 SGHRS and CDR2 YFSETQ. The CDR3 contains 15 residues. The CDR3 bases are TGCGCCGGCAGCTTGGCCACGGGGGACCTAGGGGGCTACACCTTC. It specifies CAGSLATGDLGGYTF.

This clonotype was found many times. A single base separates this from a much larger clone, so it may be a read error. The CDR3 end shows no conserved phenylalanine or tryptophan, and so a read error is likely. This sequence joins TRBV10-3 and TRBJ1-2; no reliable D call. The CDR3 runs 16 residues. V was shortened by 5 bases and J by 0 bases, with 16 bases between the two germline ends. CDR1 is ENHRY and CDR2 is SYGVKD in the germline V gene. The CDR3 loop reads CAISLQAESPNYGYTL. CDR3 sequence (DNA): TGTGCCATCAGTCTCCAGGCAGAATCTCCTAACTATGGCTACACCCTC.

The rearrangement links TRBV7-2 to TRBJ2-5; 8 bases line up with TRBD2. This CDR3 is built from 14 residues. Trimming at V came to 5 bases and at J to 5 bases, leaving 7 bases not matched to a gene. The germline gives CDR1 SGHTA, CDR2 FQGNSA. The CDR3 coding sequence is TGTGCCAGCAGCGAGGGACTAGGTAGGGAGACCCAGTACTTC. It codes for CASSEGLGRETQYF. The full variable domain, completed using reference TRBV7-2 and TRBJ2-5, is GAGVSQSPSNKVTEKGKDVELRCDPISGHTALYWYRQSLGQGLEFLIYFQGNSAPDKSGLPSDRFSAERTGGSVSTLTIQRTQQEDSAVYLCASSEGLGRETQYFGPGTRLLVL.

On this clonotype itself: At one end, the junction sequence differs from germline, possibly due to a read error. The rearrangement uses TRBV20-1 and TRBJ1-1; D is uncertain. This CDR3 spans 11 amino acids. The V gene's germline CDR1 is DFQATT and CDR2 SNEGSKA (reference sequence). CDR3 bases: TGCAGTGTTAGAGATAACTACGAAGCTTCCTTT. This encodes CSVRDNYEASF.

This clonotype was counted between two and nine times. CDR3 DNA sequence: TGTGCCAGCCGACAGGTGAACACCGGGGAGCTGTTTTTT. It is translated as CASRQVNTGELFF. The chain couples TRBV2 to TRBJ2-2, with D maybe TRBD1 (6 bases). The CDR3 runs 13 residues. With 8 bases removed from V and 1 base from J, the gap between germline ends came to 8 bases. Germline values: CDR1 SNHLY, CDR2 FYNNEI.

This clonotype has a handful of counts. V is TRBV7-2 and J is TRBJ1-1; perhaps TRBD1 as D (6 bases). Between the trimmed V and J ends, which lost 1 base and 1 base, there was a span of 10 bases. The CDR3 has 15 residues. Germline loops: CDR1 SGHTA, CDR2 FQGNSA. CDR3 amino acids: CASSLVPGQNTEAFF. CDR3 DNA: TGTGCCAGCAGCTTAGTACCGGGACAGAACACTGAAGCTTTCTTT.

On this clonotype: The conserved phenylalanine or tryptophan is not found at the CDR3 terminus, so this likely reflects a read error. This chain joins TRBV19 and TRBJ1-6, with 7 bases aligning to TRBD1. This CDR3 region has 15 residues. From germline, CDR1 is LNHDA and CDR2 SQIVND (reference sequence). The V gene end was trimmed by 7 bases and the J gene end by 7 bases; junction bases not matched to a gene: 10. The DNA of the CDR3 is TGTGCCAGTAACCCCCAGGGGACAGAAAATTCACCCCTCCACTCT. Encoded protein: CASNPQGTENSPLHS.